These 10 T cell receptor beta chains were all obtained from the same sample, sequenced in a study of identical twins. MiXCR, run by TCRdb on the 5' RACE reads, gives a single entry per CDR3 protein. The sample gives fewer than 250,000 distinct CDR3 sequences, around 6.8% of which show up once; about 1.9% is in the top ten. The data were also submitted as part of a second study, on yellow fever vaccine responses in identical twins.

Material: memory (CD45RO+) T cells sorted from blood. The receptors originated from a young woman in good health.

The chain employs TRBV7-8 and TRBJ2-7, with TRBD1 matching 10 bases. V lost 5 bases, J lost 0 bases, and 7 bases stayed unmatched. Germline V CDR1 and CDR2: SGHVS, FQNEAQ. The CDR3 is 16 residues long. CDR3 amino acids: CASSHRQGASSYEQYF. CDR3 in DNA: TGTGCCAGCAGCCACCGACAGGGGGCGAGCTCCTACGAGCAGTACTTC.

The sample holds many counts of this clonotype. The chain couples TRBV9 to TRBJ2-3; D possibly matches TRBD1 or TRBD2 (5 bases each). The CDR3 is 15 residues long. Germline V gives CDR1 SGDLS, CDR2 YYNGEE. V shed 0 bases and J shed 2 bases, with 10 bases lying between them. CDR3 nucleotide sequence: TGTGCCAGCAGCGTAGGGCAGGGAGACACAGATACGCAGTATTTT. Protein product: CASSVGQGDTDTQYF.

This clonotype was counted at least ten times. The rearrangement links TRBV20-1 to TRBJ2-5, with TRBD1 matching over 8 bases. The V segment lost 0 bases and the J segment 7 bases; nucleotides outside the gene matches: 13. From germline, CDR1 is DFQATT and CDR2 SNEGSKA (reference sequence). CDR3 size: 16 residues. The CDR3 DNA follows: TGCAGTGCTAGAGATCCTAGGACAGGGTTTATTGTGACCCAGTACTTC. It specifies CSARDPRTGFIVTQYF.

This clonotype appeared many times. The chain uses TRBV5-6 and TRBJ2-7; 10 positions match TRBD2. The germline V gene has CDR1 SGHDT and CDR2 YYEEEE. This CDR3 has 14 residues. The V and J ends lost 2 bases and 5 bases, in that order; junction bases with no gene match: 4. The CDR3 nucleotides are TGTGCCAGCAGCTTAGCGGGGGGGCGTAACGAGCAGTACTTC. Protein sequence: CASSLAGGRNEQYF.

This clonotype showed up just a few times. The V call is TRBV20-1, the J call TRBJ2-3; no definite D call. Per the germline V gene, CDR1 is DFQATT and CDR2 is SNEGSKA (reference sequence). The CDR3 length is 13 residues. V lost 5 bases to trimming and J lost 2 bases, with 11 bases between them. The CDR3 loop is CSALTLNTDTQYF. The CDR3 DNA reads as TGCAGTGCTCTTACCCTTAACACAGATACGCAGTATTTT.

This clonotype has more than one count but fewer than ten. CDR3 sequence: CSAKGGPTDGTDTQYF. In DNA, the CDR3 is TGCAGCGCCAAAGGGGGACCGACGGATGGCACAGATACGCAGTATTTT. The gene calls are TRBV29-1 and TRBJ2-3; D might be TRBD1 (6 bases). Germline CDR1 SQVTM, CDR2 ANQGSEA. The CDR3 runs to 16 residues. V lost 7 bases to trimming and J lost 1 base, with 21 bases between them.

This clonotype was detected ten times or more. V is TRBV15 and J is TRBJ2-1; no firm D call. The CDR3 is 13 amino acids. From germline, CDR1 is LNHNV and CDR2 YYDKDF (reference sequence). The V end lost 0 bases, the J end lost 10 bases, and 10 bases lay between the germline ends. In DNA form, the CDR3 reads TGTGCCACCAGCAGAGATTGGGATACCGAGCAGTTCTTC. It codes for CATSRDWDTEQFF.

This clonotype was seen more than once but under ten times. The V call is TRBV7-9, the J call TRBJ2-3; D is possibly TRBD2 (5 bases). This CDR3 is built from 14 residues. Trimming took 8 bases from V and 0 from J, leaving 12 bases between them. CDR1 and CDR2 from the germline V gene are SEHNR and FQNEAQ (reference sequence). The CDR3, as DNA: TGTGCCAGCCAGGTGACTATGAGCACAGATACGCAGTATTTT. As protein: CASQVTMSTDTQYF.

This clonotype was seen more than once but under ten times. The rearrangement uses TRBV24-1 and TRBJ1-6; weak D call: TRBD1 (5 bases). Germline CDR1 reads KGHDR; CDR2 reads SFDVKD. V was trimmed by 7 bases and J by 8 bases, leaving 14 bases between them. This CDR3 has 14 amino acids. CDR3 region: CATSTGTMHSPLHF. CDR3 coding DNA: TGTGCCACCAGCACCGGGACGATGCATTCACCCCTCCACTTT.

The J gene is TRBJ2-2, the V gene TRBV27, with D hard to call. The CDR3 totals 13 residues. The V and J ends lost 7 bases and 1 base respectively, with 7 bases between them. Germline V gives CDR1 MNHEY, CDR2 SMNVEV (reference sequence). Here the CDR3 DNA reads TGTGCCAGCAATTCGGTGAACACCGGGGAGCTGTTTTTT. Protein product: CASNSVNTGELFF.